The 31 T cell receptor beta chains listed next were all sequenced from one sample in a study of esophageal squamous cell carcinoma under preoperative chemotherapy. TCRdb itself ran the PCR reads through MiXCR, one entry per CDR3 protein. The sample contains fewer than 20,000 distinct CDR3 sequences, roughly 46% of which appear only once. As for time point: after preoperative PTX-NDP chemotherapy. The sample was collected from a patient given preoperative chemotherapy. These receptors were taken from a human donor with esophageal squamous cell carcinoma. The donor label of this sample is uncertain.

This clonotype was picked up a small number of times. The chain joins TRBV7-8 to TRBJ2-2; possibly TRBD2 for D (6 bases). The CDR3 length is 18 residues. Per the germline V gene, CDR1 is SGHVS and CDR2 is FQNEAQ. V shed 1 base and J shed 2 bases, with 17 bases lying between them. CDR3 sequence reads: CASSLGPRDSPNTGELFF. DNA for the CDR3: TGTGCCAGCAGCTTAGGTCCCCGGGACTCCCCAAACACCGGGGAGCTGTTTTTT. Full variable domain (outside the CDR3, taken from reference TRBV7-8 and TRBJ2-2): GAGVSQSPRYKVAKRGQDVALRCDPISGHVSLFWYQQALGQGPEFLTYFQNEAQLDKSGLPSDRFFAERPEGSVSTLKIQRTQQEDSAVYLCASSLGPRDSPNTGELFFGEGSRLTVL.

This clonotype showed up many times. The chain recombines TRBV6-1 with TRBJ2-5; 7 nucleotides line up with TRBD2. The CDR3 runs 15 residues. The J segment lost 5 bases and the V segment lost 6 bases, leaving 12 bases of the junction unmatched. CDR1 and CDR2 (germline): MNHNS, SASEGT. The CDR3 sequence is CASRLRGPGGETQYF. The CDR3 DNA follows: TGTGCCAGCAGGCTACGGGGTCCCGGGGGGGAGACCCAGTACTTC.

V and J are TRBV7-6 and TRBJ2-7; D may be TRBD2 (7 bases). V was cut by 3 bases and J by 3 bases, with 12 bases left in between. Germline CDR1 and CDR2: SGHVS and FNYEAQ. This CDR3 is built from 14 residues. CDR3 sequence (DNA): TGTGCCAGCAGCTTTGGGGGGGCTAGCTACGAGCAGTACTTC. Protein product: CASSFGGASYEQYF.

This clonotype was picked up a small number of times. The chain employs TRBV7-6 and TRBJ2-5; D call uncertain. CDR3 length: 13 amino acids. V lost 5 bases to trimming and J lost 7 bases, with 14 bases between them. Germline V CDR1 and CDR2: SGHVS, FNYEAQ. CDR3 residues: CASSMGGGGTQYF. The CDR3 coding sequence is TGTGCCAGCAGCATGGGCGGCGGTGGGACCCAGTACTTC.

The genes are TRBV5-5 and TRBJ2-2, with TRBD2 identical over 11 bases. Germline values: CDR1 SGHKS, CDR2 YYEKEE (reference sequence). V gave up 0 bases and J gave up 6 bases; unmatched junction bases: 7. The CDR3 consists of 17 residues. The CDR3 coding sequence is TGTGCCAGCAGCTTGGGGAAACAGGGACTAGCGGCCGGGGAGCTGTTTTTT. Its protein product is CASSLGKQGLAAGELFF.

A few counts support this clonotype. V is TRBV12-3 or TRBV12-4 and J is TRBJ2-1; 7 bases are a match to TRBD1. The better agreement between TRBJ2-5 and the DNA end casts doubt on the J call. This CDR3 is built from 14 residues. CDR3 in amino acids: CASHDPGRGETQYF. The CDR3, as DNA: TGTGCCAGTCATGACCCGGGCAGGGGGGAGACCCAGTACTTC.

By sample fraction, this clonotype is medium-sized (0.01 to 0.1%). This chain connects TRBV7-2 to TRBJ2-7, with 9 bases aligning to TRBD2. Losses at the gene ends were 2 bases for V and 3 bases for J; bases not matched to a gene: 8. CDR1 SGHTA and CDR2 FQGNSA come from the germline V gene. The CDR3 extends over 16 amino acids. The chain's CDR3 is CASSLRGGRANYEQYF. In nucleotides, the CDR3 is TGTGCCAGCAGCTTACGGGGCGGGAGGGCGAACTACGAGCAGTACTTC.

The V and J genes are TRBV6-1 and TRBJ2-3; unclear D gene. V shed 1 base and J shed 6 bases, with 5 bases lying between them. The germline gives CDR1 MNHNS, CDR2 SASEGT. This CDR3 region has 12 residues. Written as DNA, the CDR3 is TGTGCCAGCAGTGAAGTAGGGGATACGCAGTATTTT. This encodes CASSEVGDTQYF.

The V and J genes are TRBV7-9 and TRBJ2-1; 7 bases align to TRBD2. Losses at the gene ends were 3 bases for V and 6 bases for J; bases not matched to a gene: 2. CDR3 size: 13 residues. The V gene's germline CDR1 is SEHNR and CDR2 FQNEAQ (reference sequence). DNA for the CDR3: TGTGCCAGCAGCTTCACGGGGGGCAATGAGCAGTTCTTC. Translating it yields CASSFTGGNEQFF.

Points on this clonotype: The junction departs from germline at one end; a sequencing error may be responsible. The V gene is TRBV11-2, the J gene TRBJ2-3, with D possibly TRBD2 on 6 matching bases. The CDR3 contains 16 residues. CDR1 and CDR2 (germline): SGHAT, FQNNGV. The CDR3 sequence: CASSASGVGATDTQYF. CDR3 DNA: TGTGCCAGCAGCGCGTCGGGGGTGGGAGCCACAGATACTCAGTATTTC.

The table lists this clonotype with a count of one. The chain has TRBV6-1 and TRBJ2-1; D is possibly TRBD1 (5 bases). The J call is doubtful: the DNA matches TRBJ2-7 better. This CDR3 contains 13 residues. The germline V gene has CDR1 MNHNS and CDR2 SASEGT. CDR3 DNA: TGTGCCAGCAGTGCCGCGTTAGGGGCCGAGCAGTACTTC. This codes for CASSAALGAEQYF.

This clonotype was detected only once. Its ends do not fully match the called genes, so a read error is possible. The rearrangement links TRBV7-2 to TRBJ2-5; no definite D call. With the DNA end fitting TRBJ2-4 better, the J assignment may be wrong. The CDR3 is 11 amino acids. CDR1 is SGHTA and CDR2 is FQGNSA in the germline V gene. As DNA, the CDR3 is TGTGCCCGCAGCGCCAAAGACATTCAGTACTTC. Its translation: CARSAKDIQYF.

Notes on this clonotype: At one end, the junction sequence differs from germline, possibly due to a read error. The genes are TRBV7-3 and TRBJ2-3, with 7 bases matching TRBD2. Germline CDR1 reads SGHTA; CDR2 reads FQGTGA. The CDR3 loop spans 15 amino acids. The CDR3 loop is CASSAASGEKDTQYF. CDR3 in DNA: TGTGCCAGCAGCGCTGCGAGCGGGGAGAAAGATACGCAGTATTTC. The full variable domain, rest sourced from reference TRBV7-3 and TRBJ2-3, is GAGVSQTPSNKVTEKGKYVELRCDPISGHTALYWYRQSLGQGPEFLIYFQGTGAADDSGLPNDRFFAVRPEGSVSTLKIQRTERGDSAVYLCASSAASGEKDTQYFGPGTRLTVL.

The sample holds a few counts of this clonotype. The CDR3 DNA is TGTGCCAGCAGCCCGGACAGGTCACAGGGGGAGCAGTTCTTC. The encoded protein is CASSPDRSQGEQFF. The chain couples TRBV7-6 to TRBJ2-1; 7 bases are shared with TRBD1. Germline values: CDR1 SGHVS, CDR2 FNYEAQ. V lost 5 bases and J lost 10; bases outside the gene matches: 11. This CDR3 has 14 residues.

This clonotype has just a few counts. The V call is TRBV27, the J call TRBJ2-3; TRBD2 matches 7 bases. The V segment lost 1 base and the J segment 1 base; nucleotides outside the gene matches: 2. Looked up from germline, CDR1 is MNHEY and CDR2 is SMNVEV (reference sequence). The length of the CDR3 is 15 residues. CDR3 in amino acids: CASSLWSGGTDTQYF. CDR3 DNA sequence: TGTGCCAGCAGTTTATGGAGCGGGGGCACAGATACGCAGTATTTT.

This chain links TRBV5-1 with TRBJ2-3; 8 nucleotides match TRBD2. Germline CDR1 is SGHRS and CDR2 is YFSETQ. The CDR3 has 18 residues. V was pared by 0 bases and J by 4 bases, with 13 bases of the junction left unmatched. The CDR3 reads CASSLGALAGDWADTQYF. DNA of the CDR3: TGCGCCAGCAGCTTGGGGGCTCTAGCGGGTGATTGGGCAGATACGCAGTATTTT.

The chain is built from TRBV7-3 and TRBJ2-3; D unresolved. The DNA matches TRBJ2-5 better at its end, which makes the J call doubtful. CDR1 and CDR2 (germline): SGHTA, FQGTGA. CDR3 size: 14 residues. Written as DNA, the CDR3 is TGTGCGGGCAGCCGGGCCGCGGACCGCTCCCGCCAGTACTTC. It specifies CAGSRAADRSRQYF.

The chain employs TRBV7-8 and TRBJ1-2; unclear D gene. This CDR3 is built from 16 residues. V was trimmed by 5 bases and J by 1 base, leaving 17 bases between them. Germline V lookup: CDR1 SGHVS, CDR2 FQNEAQ. This chain's CDR3 is CASSLGPGSLNYGYTF. CDR3 coding DNA: TGTGCCAGCAGCCTAGGTCCGGGGAGCCTTAACTATGGCTACACCTTC. The variable domain in full, with the rest retrieved from reference TRBV7-8 and TRBJ1-2, is GAGVSQSPRYKVAKRGQDVALRCDPISGHVSLFWYQQALGQGPEFLTYFQNEAQLDKSGLPSDRFFAERPEGSVSTLKIQRTQQEDSAVYLCASSLGPGSLNYGYTFGSGTRLTVV.

This clonotype has more than one count but fewer than ten. The chain couples TRBV11-2 to TRBJ2-1; no clear D gene. The DNA end is a closer match to TRBJ2-5, so the J assignment may be wrong. The germline CDR1 and CDR2 sequences are SGHAT and FQNNGV. The CDR3 contains 15 residues. As DNA, the CDR3 is TGTGCCAGCAGCCCTCGACCAAACCGAGCAGAGACCCAGTACTTC. Its translation is CASSPRPNRAETQYF.

In this sample, this clonotype turned up a few times. The gene calls are TRBV7-2 and TRBJ2-1; D not certain. V shed 2 bases and J shed 6 bases, with 8 bases lying between them. The CDR3 consists of 13 residues. Germline CDR1 reads SGHTA; CDR2 reads FQGNSA. The CDR3 coding sequence is TGTGCCAGCAGCTTAAGTGGTGTCAATGAGCAGTTCTTC. Amino acids: CASSLSGVNEQFF.

This clonotype was counted at least ten times. The genes are TRBV7-2 and TRBJ2-1, with a tentative D call TRBD2 (5 bases). The CDR3 extends over 12 amino acids. The ends were cut back, 5 bases at V and 9 bases at J, with 11 bases in the middle. CDR1 SGHTA and CDR2 FQGNSA come from the germline V gene. The CDR3 nucleotides read TGTGCCAGCAGCCGTAGCGCCACTGAGCAGTTCTTC. Translated: CASSRSATEQFF.

The J gene is TRBJ2-2, the V gene TRBV12-3 or TRBV12-4; the D gene is possibly TRBD1 (6 bases). V was shortened by 5 bases and J by 16 bases, with 26 bases between the two germline ends. The CDR3 contains 15 residues. CDR3 sequence: CASSPDSWGTETQFF. The CDR3 nucleotides are TGTGCCAGCAGTCCGGACAGCTGGGGCACCGAGACGCAGTTTTTT.

The chain has TRBV10-2 and TRBJ2-4, with D perhaps matching TRBD1 (5 bases). Trimming shortened V by 7 bases and J by 5 bases, and 18 bases separated the two germline ends. Per the germline V gene, CDR1 is WSHSY and CDR2 is SAAADI. The CDR3 consists of 15 residues. The CDR3 protein is CASTITSWGQNIQYF. The CDR3 coding sequence is TGCGCCAGCACAATAACCTCATGGGGCCAAAACATTCAGTACTTC.

This chain joins TRBV7-6 and TRBJ2-4; the D call may be TRBD1 or TRBD2 (5 bases each). The DNA end is a closer match to TRBJ2-1, so the J assignment may be wrong. The CDR3 length is 16 residues. The germline V gene has CDR1 SGHVS and CDR2 FNYEAQ. CDR3 amino acids: CASSPGPRGAWSPQFF. The CDR3 region has the DNA TGTGCCAGCAGCCCGGGCCCCAGAGGGGCATGGTCCCCCCAGTTCTTC.

Comment on this clonotype: In this CDR3 the conserved last residue, phenylalanine or tryptophan, is missing, so a read error is likely. V is TRBV7-2 and J is TRBJ2-1; D not resolved. CDR3 size: 13 residues. Germline loops: CDR1 SGHTA, CDR2 FQGNSA. V lost 5 bases and J 8 bases, leaving 13 bases between the germline ends. CDR3 in amino acids: CASSPLAPDEQFT. In nucleotides, the CDR3 is TGTGCCAGCAGCCCCCTCGCACCCGATGAGCAGTTCACC.

V is TRBV27 and J is TRBJ2-4; 8 bases are shared with TRBD1. V lost 5 bases to trimming and J lost 9 bases; unmatched junction nucleotides: 9. CDR3 length: 14 amino acids. The germline V gene encodes CDR1 MNHEY and CDR2 SMNVEV (reference sequence). The CDR3 spells CASSRTGSNSIQYF. CDR3 DNA: TGTGCCAGCAGTAGGACAGGGTCAAATAGCATTCAGTACTTC.

With respect to this clonotype: The junction departs from germline at one end; a sequencing error may be responsible. The chain employs TRBV10-3 and TRBJ2-3, with D tentatively TRBD2 (7 bases). Germline lookup yields CDR1 ENHRY and CDR2 SYGVKD. This CDR3 spans 14 amino acids. This CDR3 reads CAGRGGGGTETQYF. In DNA, the CDR3 is TGTGCGGGCCGTGGGGGGGGCGGCACAGAGACGCAGTACTTT.

As to this clonotype: At one end the junction does not follow the germline gene, possibly because of a read error. The chain has TRBV11-3 and TRBJ2-4; no clear D gene. The germline CDR1 and CDR2 sequences are SGHNT and YENEEA. There are 12 residues in the CDR3. CDR3 residues: CASGRTKNIQYF. Here the CDR3 DNA reads TGTGCCAGCGGCCGGACGAAAAACATCCAGTACTTC.

This clonotype was recorded a few times. The J gene is TRBJ2-2, the V gene TRBV6-1; possibly TRBD2 for D (6 bases). TRBJ2-3 explains the end of the DNA better; the J call may be wrong. The CDR3 extends over 14 amino acids. Germline loops: CDR1 MNHNS, CDR2 SASEGT. DNA of the CDR3: TGTGCCAGCAGCCTGGGACTCAACACCGGGAAGCAGTATTTT. It specifies CASSLGLNTGKQYF.

V gene TRBV19 combines with J gene TRBJ2-1; TRBD2 aligns across 8 bases. J gave up 2 bases and V 7 bases, and 4 bases lay outside the gene matches. CDR1 and CDR2 (germline): LNHDA, SQIVND (reference sequence). The CDR3 has 14 amino acids. In DNA, the CDR3 is TGTGCCAGTAAAACTAGCGGAGCCTACAATGAGCAGTTCTTC. This translates into CASKTSGAYNEQFF.

A few counts support this clonotype. J is TRBJ2-1 and V is TRBV7-8; a weak D match, TRBD1 (6 bases). The germline V gene has CDR1 SGHVS and CDR2 FQNEAQ. The ends were cut back, 4 bases at V and 0 bases at J, with 10 bases in the middle. CDR3 size: 15 residues. CDR3 sequence reads: CASSSTGYSYNEQFF. The CDR3 region has the DNA TGTGCCAGCAGCTCGACAGGATACTCCTACAATGAGCAGTTCTTC.